This T cell receptor (beta chain) was documented in a study of identical twins. This clonotype was observed a few times. The CDR3 sequence is 16 residues long. Germline V gene lookup returns CDR1 MNHEY and CDR2 SVGEGT. V lost 5 bases, J lost 6 bases, and 10 bases stayed unmatched. Template switching created a universal primer site, and the cDNA included unique molecular identifiers. TCRdb re-called the 5' RACE reads with MiXCR, one entry per CDR3 protein. This table has hundreds of thousands of distinct CDR3 sequences, about 12% appearing once. The data also belong to a second study, concerning yellow fever vaccine responses in identical twins.

This clonotype was obtained from a woman younger than 35 in good health. This chain uses TRBV6-2 or TRBV6-3 with TRBJ1-5, with 10 bases matching TRBD1. The sample consisted of PBMCs. CDR3 bases: TGTGCCAGCAGTCCTCGGACAGGGGGACGATCTCAGCCCCAGCATTTT. This gives the protein CASSPRTGGRSQPQHF.